The rows below give T cell receptor beta chains drawn from one sample of a study of cytotoxic CD8 clonotypes in ibrutinib-treated CLL. Only in-frame clones appear in the TCRdb table, and some are missing; sequencing was by immunoSEQ multiplex PCR. The table lists 250,000 to 350,000 clones, around 69% of them singletons, with approximately 5.6% in the top ten. The specimen comprised PBMCs, sampled at disease progression, from a patient treated with ibrutinib. The receptors here all came from a human donor with chronic lymphocytic leukemia. The CDR3 runs from the conserved cysteine through the conserved F or W. The D gene is left open where the match is weak. Rows may omit the clone size; those that give it use once, few, many or a size class.

TRBJ2-1	.	TRBV6-5	13	.	CASSPTRYNEQFF	TGTGCCAGCAGCCCCACTAGGTACAATGAGCAGTTCTTC
TRBJ2-3	TRBD2	TRBV5-1	14	.	CASSPGTSGDTQYF	TGCGCCAGCAGCCCGGGGACTAGCGGGGATACGCAGTATTTT
TRBJ1-2	TRBD1	TRBV5-1	16	.	CASSEAGTGANYGYTF	TGCGCCAGCAGCGAAGCCGGGACAGGGGCTAACTATGGCTACACCTTC
TRBJ1-2	.	TRBV19	16	.	CASSPLWEGGGYGYTF	TGTGCCAGTAGCCCTCTCTGGGAGGGAGGGGGCTATGGCTACACCTTC
TRBJ1-2	TRBD1	TRBV10-3	14	.	CAIRRTGDNYGYTF	TGTGCCATCCGACGGACAGGGGATAACTATGGCTACACCTTC
TRBJ1-2	.	TRBV7-3	13	.	CASSLGHGSGYTF	TGTGCCAGCAGCTTAGGGCATGGGTCTGGCTACACCTTC
TRBJ2-3	TRBD1	TRBV6-1	16	.	CASSDPGGPSTDTQYF	TGTGCCAGCAGTGACCCAGGGGGCCCTAGCACAGATACGCAGTATTTT
TRBJ2-2	.	TRBV9	14	.	CASSRGGNTGELFF	TGTGCCAGCTCTCGAGGAGGTAACACCGGGGAGCTGTTTTTT
TRBJ2-5	.	TRBV6-5	13	.	CASSPPAQETQYF	TGTGCCAGCAGTCCCCCCGCCCAAGAGACCCAGTACTTC
TRBJ2-5	.	TRBV18	14	.	CASTVRAKGETQYF	TGTGCCAGCACCGTCCGGGCCAAGGGCGAGACCCAGTACTTC
TRBJ1-1	.	TRBV4-1	14	.	CASSQPTENTEAFF	TGCGCCAGCAGCCAACCAACAGAGAACACTGAAGCTTTCTTT
TRBJ1-4	.	TRBV9	16	.	CASSVGTSWPNEKLFF	TGTGCCAGCAGCGTAGGAACGTCTTGGCCTAATGAAAAACTGTTTTTT
TRBJ2-1	TRBD2	TRBV7-3	15	few	CASSYTSGRGNEQFF	TGTGCCAGCAGCTACACTAGCGGGAGAGGGAATGAGCAGTTCTTC
TRBJ1-1	.	TRBV29-1	13	.	CSVEVTGYGEAFF	TGCAGCGTTGAAGTCACAGGGTACGGGGAAGCTTTCTTT
TRBJ2-2	.	TRBV6-5	14	.	CASSTQEGTGELFF	TGTGCCAGCAGTACGCAGGAAGGTACCGGGGAGCTGTTTTTT
TRBJ1-5	.	TRBV5-1	13	.	CASSLDSNQPQHF	TGCGCCAGCAGCTTGGACAGCAATCAGCCCCAGCATTTT
TRBJ1-2	TRBD1	TRBV2	12	.	CASSEARGRILF	TGTGCCAGCAGTGAAGCCAGGGGGCGAATCCTCTTC
TRBJ2-1	.	TRBV11-3	15	.	CASSPLFGDYNEQFF	TGTGCCAGCAGCCCCCTTTTCGGGGACTACAATGAGCAGTTCTTC
TRBJ2-5	.	TRBV4-2	16	.	CASSPRGAGPQETQYF	TGTGCCAGCAGCCCCCGGGGAGCAGGGCCCCAGGAGACCCAGTACTTC
TRBJ1-1	.	TRBV10-3	13	.	CATRVGADTEAFF	TGTGCCACCCGAGTGGGGGCCGACACTGAAGCTTTCTTT
TRBJ2-2	.	TRBV19	11	few	CASSGLGELFF	TGTGCCAGTAGCGGACTCGGGGAGCTGTTTTTT
TRBJ2-2	.	TRBV5-4	15	.	CASNPGRRNTGELFF	TGTGCCAGCAACCCGGGTAGGAGAAACACCGGGGAGCTGTTTTTT
TRBJ1-2	.	TRBV5-1	15	.	CASSLEVNSLYGYTF	TGCGCCAGCAGCTTGGAAGTCAATTCCCTTTATGGCTACACCTTC
TRBJ1-6	.	TRBV25-1	16	.	CASSEMGGIGYSPLHF	TGTGCCAGCAGTGAGATGGGGGGCATTGGGTATTCACCCCTCCACTTT
TRBJ2-1	.	TRBV7-9	15	few	CASSLGRFGTHEQFF	TGTGCCAGCAGCTTAGGGCGGTTTGGGACCCATGAGCAGTTCTTC
TRBJ2-5	.	TRBV5-6	14	.	CASSLGGRAETQYF	TGTGCCAGCAGCTTGGGGGGCAGGGCCGAGACCCAGTACTTC
TRBJ2-7	TRBD2	TRBV7-2	14	.	CASSLSGRGYEQYF	TGTGCCAGCAGCTTAAGCGGGAGGGGGTACGAGCAGTACTTC
TRBJ2-7	.	TRBV7-8	16	.	CASSSIDRRGTYEQYF	TGTGCCAGCAGTTCCATCGACCGACGGGGTACGTACGAGCAGTACTTC
TRBJ1-1	TRBD1	TRBV12-5	12	.	CASGRGYTEAFF	TGTGCTAGTGGCAGGGGGTATACTGAAGCTTTCTTT
TRBJ2-3	TRBD1	TRBV29-1	15	.	CSVEGGTAPGDTQYF	TGCAGCGTTGAAGGTGGGACAGCCCCGGGGGATACGCAGTATTTT
TRBJ2-1	TRBD2	TRBV5-1	15	.	CASSSGTSGGNEQFF	TGCGCCAGCAGCTCCGGGACTAGCGGGGGTAATGAGCAGTTCTTC
TRBJ1-5	.	TRBV29-1	13	.	CSVEGGSNQPQHF	TGCAGCGTTGAAGGAGGCAGTAATCAGCCCCAGCATTTT
TRBJ1-5	.	TRBV6-1	13	.	CATQGLRNQPQHF	TGTGCCACCCAGGGACTGCGCAATCAGCCCCAGCATTTT
TRBJ2-7	.	TRBV4-1	14	.	CASSQAGEVDEQYF	TGCGCCAGCAGCCAGGCCGGGGAAGTGGACGAGCAGTACTTC
TRBJ2-7	.	TRBV10-2	14	few	CASSPTDGLLGQYF	TGCGCCAGCAGCCCCACGGACGGATTGCTGGGGCAGTACTTC
TRBJ1-2	.	TRBV18	13	.	CASSLDTYNGYTF	TGTGCCAGCTCACTCGACACCTATAATGGCTACACCTTC
TRBJ2-6	.	TRBV27	18	few	CASSPKDRFFSGANVLTF	TGTGCCAGCAGCCCAAAAGACAGGTTTTTCTCTGGGGCCAACGTCCTGACTTTC
TRBJ2-1	TRBD2	TRBV2	15	.	CASTPLAGGMDEQFF	TGTGCCAGCACCCCTCTAGCGGGGGGGATGGATGAGCAGTTCTTC
TRBJ1-4	.	TRBV4-1	16	.	CASRRVGGGPNEKLFF	TGCGCCAGCAGGCGAGTCGGGGGGGGCCCTAATGAAAAACTGTTTTTT
TRBJ2-7	TRBD1	TRBV5-1	15	.	CASSPRDSGLHEQYF	TGCGCCAGCAGCCCCCGGGACAGCGGTCTTCACGAGCAGTACTTC
TRBJ2-7	TRBD1	TRBV11-1	14	.	CASSLHRGLYEQYF	TGTGCCAGCAGCTTGCACAGGGGGCTCTACGAGCAGTACTTC
TRBJ2-5	.	TRBV20-1	11	.	CSAQRQETQYF	TGCAGTGCCCAGAGACAAGAGACCCAGTACTTC
TRBJ1-6	.	TRBV4-1	16	.	CASSRRLQGYNSPLHF	TGCGCCAGCAGCCGCCGCTTACAGGGTTATAATTCACCCCTCCACTTT
TRBJ2-5	.	TRBV1	15	.	CTSSHREPLKETQYF	TGCACCAGCAGCCACCGGGAACCCCTTAAAGAGACCCAGTACTTC
TRBJ2-7	TRBD1	TRBV13	15	.	CASSSRDRGGYEQYF	TGTGCCAGCAGCTCGAGAGACAGGGGTGGATACGAGCAGTACTTC
TRBJ1-5	.	TRBV5-1	13	few	CASSPEGSQPQHF	TGCGCCAGCAGCCCAGAGGGCTCTCAGCCCCAGCATTTT
TRBJ1-2	TRBD1	TRBV6-6	13	.	CASRLDRDYGYTF	TGTGCCAGCAGACTGGACAGGGACTATGGCTACACCTTC
TRBJ2-7	.	TRBV20-1	8	.	CSARGTVF	TGCAGTGCTAGGGGCACGGTCTTC
TRBJ1-2	TRBD1	TRBV9	13	.	CALAGGQLYGYTF	TGTGCCCTTGCAGGGGGCCAGCTCTATGGCTACACCTTC
TRBJ2-3	TRBD1	TRBV10-3	15	few	CAISPDRHQTDTQYF	TGTGCCATCAGCCCGGACAGGCACCAAACAGATACGCAGTATTTT
TRBJ2-7	.	TRBV7-2	14	.	CATILSPFVNEQYF	TGTGCCACTATCCTGTCCCCATTCGTAAACGAGCAGTACTTC
TRBJ1-2	.	TRBV6-1	13	.	CASSEGRSYGYTF	TGTGCCAGCAGTGAAGGCAGATCTTATGGCTACACCTTC
TRBJ2-5	TRBD2	TRBV5-6	12	.	CASSLGLAGENF	TGTGCCAGCAGCTTGGGACTAGCGGGGGAAAACTTC
TRBJ1-3	.	TRBV12-2	19	.	CASRRGGDSRRESGNTIYF	TGTGCAAGTCGCAGAGGGGGCGACTCACGGCGGGAGTCTGGAAACACCATATATTTT
TRBJ1-3	.	TRBV29-1	15	once	CSVEDGSLRGNTIYF	TGCAGCGTTGAAGATGGGTCCCTGCGGGGAAACACCATATATTTT
TRBJ2-7	.	TRBV28	13	.	CASSLGLIHEQYF	TGTGCCAGCAGTTTAGGACTAATCCACGAGCAGTACTTC
TRBJ2-7	.	TRBV27	13	.	CASSFDLEYEQYF	TGTGCCAGCAGTTTCGATCTAGAGTACGAGCAGTACTTC
TRBJ2-7	.	TRBV7-2	12	.	CASSLNRGEQYF	TGTGCCAGCAGCTTAAACCGGGGGGAGCAGTACTTC
TRBJ2-7	.	TRBV5-1	14	few	CASSLVPGPYEQYF	TGCGCCAGCAGCTTAGTCCCTGGGCCCTACGAGCAGTACTTC
TRBJ1-3	.	TRBV15	16	.	CATSRVDLTRGNTIYF	TGTGCCACCAGCAGAGTAGATCTAACCCGTGGAAACACCATATATTTT